The rows below give T cell receptor beta chains drawn from one sample of a study of T-cell reconstitution after alpha-beta-depleted transplantation in children. TCRdb called the PCR reads again in MiXCR, with one record for every CDR3 protein. The table includes 500,000 to 650,000 distinct CDR3 sequences, 10% to 12% detected once. Material: PBMCs, mostly from graft donor cells, obtained 180 days after TCRalphabeta/CD19-depleted stem cell transplant. These receptors were obtained from a female patient aged 2 to 10 who had a stem cell transplant for aplastic anemia, so the T cells may come from the graft donor. Both conserved end residues are part of each CDR3. The D gene is left open where the match is weak. Some rows have no size entry. The others give once, few or many, or a class for an expanded clone.

v_gene: TRBV12-5; abundance: many; d_gene: TRBD1; j_gene: TRBJ2-5; CDR3nt: TGTGCTAGTGAAGCCGACAGGGTTTCCGAAGAGACCCAGTACTTC; CDR3aa: CASEADRVSEETQYF
v_gene: TRBV3-1; abundance: -; d_gene: TRBD1; j_gene: TRBJ2-5; CDR3nt: TGTGCCAGCAGCCAAAGGAGACAGGGGCAAGAGACCCAGTACTTC; CDR3aa: CASSQRRQGQETQYF
v_gene: TRBV7-2; abundance: -; d_gene: TRBD2; j_gene: TRBJ2-5; CDR3nt: TGTGCCAGCAGCCCCAGGACTAGCAGCCAGTTGTCCCAGTACTTC; CDR3aa: CASSPRTSSQLSQYF
v_gene: TRBV12-3/TRBV12-4; abundance: many; d_gene: TRBD2; j_gene: TRBJ2-4; CDR3nt: TGTGCCAGCACCCCCGGGGGGATTCAGTACTTC; CDR3aa: CASTPGGIQYF
v_gene: TRBV6-1; abundance: few; d_gene: TRBD2; j_gene: TRBJ2-3; CDR3nt: TGTGCCAGCAGTGAAGCCAGGCTAGCGGGCTTAGATACGCAGTATTTT; CDR3aa: CASSEARLAGLDTQYF
v_gene: TRBV11-2; abundance: few; d_gene: TRBD2; j_gene: TRBJ2-1; CDR3nt: TGTGCCAGCAGCTTATTCCTGGGGAGGGCTAGCGTAGTTGGTGAGCAGTTCTTC; CDR3aa: CASSLFLGRASVVGEQFF
v_gene: TRBV29-1; abundance: few; d_gene: -; j_gene: TRBJ2-6; CDR3nt: TGCAGCGTTGTAGGATACTCTGGGGCCAACGTCCTGACTTTC; CDR3aa: CSVVGYSGANVLTF
v_gene: TRBV20-1; abundance: few; d_gene: TRBD1; j_gene: TRBJ2-1; CDR3nt: TGCAGTGCTAGCGGACAGGACAAAAGAGGGGATGAGCAGTTCTTC; CDR3aa: CSASGQDKRGDEQFF
v_gene: TRBV29-1; abundance: few; d_gene: -; j_gene: TRBJ1-3; CDR3nt: TGCAGCGTATCGGCGGGGAACACCATATATTTT; CDR3aa: CSVSAGNTIYF
v_gene: TRBV4-3; abundance: -; d_gene: -; j_gene: TRBJ1-2; CDR3nt: TGCGCCAGCAGCCAAGAAACATCCTATGGCTACACCTTC; CDR3aa: CASSQETSYGYTF
v_gene: TRBV7-2; abundance: few; d_gene: TRBD2; j_gene: TRBJ2-1; CDR3nt: TGTGCCAGCAGCCAAGGTGGGGGGGGCTACAATGAGCAGTTCTTC; CDR3aa: CASSQGGGGYNEQFF
v_gene: TRBV12-3/TRBV12-4; abundance: -; d_gene: -; j_gene: TRBJ2-1; CDR3nt: TGTGCCAGCAGACCACTAGCAGCACGGCTTTCCTACAATGAGCAGTTCTTC; CDR3aa: CASRPLAARLSYNEQFF
v_gene: TRBV6-1; abundance: -; d_gene: TRBD1; j_gene: TRBJ2-5; CDR3nt: TGTGCCAGCAGGATAACCGGGACAGCAGGGACCCAGTACTTC; CDR3aa: CASRITGTAGTQYF